Presented here are 28 T cell receptor beta chains from one specimen sequenced in a study of cytomegalovirus exposure and HLA in healthy donors. Both 60 Vbeta primers and 13 Jbeta primers went into the PCR. The method was immunoSEQ multiplex PCR; TCRdb's version includes in-frame clones alone and lacks a portion of them. The sample includes 95,000 to 150,000 clones, 75% to 90% of them seen just once. What was sequenced was PBMCs. The receptors here all came from a man younger than 35 in good health and CMV-seropositive.

This clone occurred once. Written as DNA, the CDR3 is TGTGCCAGCAGCGTAGTCAACAGGGGTGATGAGCAGTTCTTC. This codes for CASSVVNRGDEQFF. This sequence joins TRBV9 and TRBJ2-1; 7 nucleotides align to TRBD1. After removal of 0 bases from V and 8 bases from J, the junction contained 5 bases not matched to a gene. The length of the CDR3 is 14 residues. The germline gives CDR1 SGDLS, CDR2 YYNGEE.

This clone appeared a few times. The chain has TRBV4-1 and TRBJ2-6; maybe TRBD1 (6 bases). Trimming took 4 bases from V and 2 from J, leaving 12 bases between them. This CDR3 contains 16 residues. CDR1 and CDR2 (germline): MGHRA, YSYEKL. CDR3 DNA sequence: TGCGCCAGCAGCCCCAATGAGGGGGCTGGGGCCAACGTCCTGACTTTC. Its protein product is CASSPNEGAGANVLTF.

The chain uses TRBV6-5 and TRBJ2-3; TRBD2 agrees at 7 bases. The CDR3 runs to 13 residues. Germline V gene data show CDR1 as MNHEY and CDR2 as SVGAGI. The V gene end was trimmed by 7 bases and the J gene end by 6 bases; junction bases not matched to a gene: 7. The CDR3 loop is CASTPLGGDTQYF. The CDR3 coding sequence is TGTGCCAGCACCCCCCTGGGGGGGGATACGCAGTATTTT.

This clone was seen ten or more times. V and J are TRBV6-1 and TRBJ2-1; D is perhaps TRBD2 (6 bases). The V and J ends lost 6 bases and 7 bases respectively, with 7 bases between them. Germline-derived CDR1 and CDR2 are MNHNS and SASEGT. The CDR3 spans 11 residues. CDR3 region: CASRGGNEQFF. CDR3 in DNA: TGTGCCAGCAGGGGAGGAAATGAGCAGTTCTTC.

The genes are TRBV7-9 and TRBJ2-7; tentative D call: TRBD1 (5 bases). Trimming cost V 3 bases and J 2 bases, with 17 bases left between them. The CDR3 has 16 residues. Germline CDR1 and CDR2: SEHNR and FQNEAQ (reference sequence). CDR3 sequence: CASSFSWQAGTYEQYF. Written as DNA, the CDR3 is TGTGCCAGCAGCTTTTCGTGGCAGGCAGGGACCTACGAGCAGTACTTC.

The chain joins TRBV9 to TRBJ2-3; TRBD2 is a possible D gene (5 bases). The germline V gene has CDR1 SGDLS and CDR2 YYNGEE. V was cut by 0 bases and J by 3 bases, with 8 bases left in between. This CDR3 comprises 14 residues. As DNA, the CDR3 is TGTGCCAGCAGCGTAGACGGGATGACAGATACGCAGTATTTT. Translation gives CASSVDGMTDTQYF.

The chain has TRBV30 and TRBJ1-1; 7 bases are shared with TRBD1. V shed 1 base, J shed 1 base, and the junction held 0 bases outside the gene matches. The CDR3 spans 13 residues. CDR1 and CDR2 from the germline V gene are GTSNPN and SVGIG (reference sequence). CDR3 sequence reads: CAWSGQGNTEAFF. The CDR3 region has the DNA TGTGCCTGGAGTGGACAGGGGAACACTGAAGCTTTCTTT.

The chain combines TRBV19 with TRBJ2-1, with TRBD2 matching over 9 bases. V was clipped by 7 bases and J by 7 bases; unmatched bases: 5. The CDR3 covers 13 residues. The germline V gene has CDR1 LNHDA and CDR2 SQIVND (reference sequence). CDR3 coding DNA: TGTGCCAGTAAGGCTAGCGGGGAAAATGAGCAGTTCTTC. Its translation: CASKASGENEQFF.

The chain carries TRBV28 and TRBJ1-5; tentative D call: TRBD1 (6 bases). Germline lookup yields CDR1 MDHEN and CDR2 SYDVKM. Trimming left V 2 bases short and J 4 bases short, with 12 bases between. The CDR3 length is 15 residues. The CDR3 spells CASSLTGWENQPQHF. In DNA, the CDR3 is TGTGCCAGCAGTTTAACAGGGTGGGAAAATCAGCCCCAGCATTTT.

V is TRBV12-5 and J is TRBJ2-1, with D perhaps TRBD1 (5 bases). This CDR3 spans 12 amino acids. V lost 2 bases to trimming and J lost 10 bases, with 9 bases between them. Germline lookup yields CDR1 LGHNT and CDR2 FRNRAP. CDR3 sequence reads: CASGLSGLEQFF. In DNA form, the CDR3 reads TGTGCTAGTGGTTTGTCAGGGTTGGAGCAGTTCTTC.

The rearrangement uses TRBV5-4 and TRBJ1-1; D remains ambiguous. The germline V and J ends were trimmed by 7 bases and 3 bases, with 10 bases remaining between them. The CDR3 totals 12 residues. Germline V gene data show CDR1 as SGHNT and CDR2 as YYREEE (reference sequence). Written as DNA, the CDR3 is TGTGCCAGCCAAACGGTGGACACTGAAGCTTTCTTT. It encodes CASQTVDTEAFF.

The rearrangement uses TRBV29-1 and TRBJ2-7; maybe TRBD1 (6 bases). The CDR3 is 11 residues long. Germline lookup yields CDR1 SQVTM and CDR2 ANQGSEA. V shed 5 bases and J shed 5 bases, with 10 bases lying between them. CDR3 loop: CSVQGINEQYF. DNA of the CDR3: TGCAGCGTTCAGGGGATAAACGAGCAGTACTTC.

The chain combines TRBV7-2 with TRBJ1-2, with D possibly matching TRBD1 (5 bases). CDR1 and CDR2 (germline): SGHTA, FQGNSA. The CDR3 consists of 13 residues. V was shortened by 3 bases and J by 4 bases, with 9 bases between the two germline ends. The CDR3 loop is CASSLGPGYGYTF. CDR3 coding DNA: TGTGCCAGCAGCTTGGGGCCCGGCTATGGCTACACCTTC.

V gene TRBV9 combines with J gene TRBJ2-1, with D perhaps matching TRBD2 (6 bases). This CDR3 comprises 15 residues. Trimming took 0 bases from V and 10 from J, leaving 17 bases between them. Germline V lookup: CDR1 SGDLS, CDR2 YYNGEE. CDR3 nucleotide sequence: TGTGCCAGCAGCGTAGAGGAGGGAAGGGCCATGGAGCAGTTCTTC. Amino acids: CASSVEEGRAMEQFF.

The J gene is TRBJ2-1, the V gene TRBV9; D is uncertain. Germline V gives CDR1 SGDLS, CDR2 YYNGEE. The CDR3 spans 12 residues. Trimming removed 3 bases from V and 7 bases from J, with 8 bases in between. The CDR3 DNA reads TGTGCCAGCAGCGCCAACAGTAATGAGCAGTTCTTC. This codes for CASSANSNEQFF.

The genes are TRBV5-6 and TRBJ2-7; D gene ambiguous. The CDR3 runs to 12 residues. The V gene lost 3 bases and the J gene lost 3 bases, with 7 bases spanning the gap. Germline values: CDR1 SGHDT, CDR2 YYEEEE. In DNA form, the CDR3 reads TGTGCCAGCAGCTCTGCCTACTACGAGCAGTACTTC. This encodes CASSSAYYEQYF.

V usage is TRBV2 and J usage is TRBJ2-1, with TRBD2 identical over 9 bases. The CDR3 covers 15 residues. Per germline, CDR1 SNHLY and CDR2 FYNNEI. V lost 9 bases, J lost 9 bases, and 15 bases stayed unmatched. This CDR3 reads CARGEPGGGAIEQFF. DNA of the CDR3: TGTGCCAGAGGAGAGCCGGGCGGGGGGGCGATTGAGCAGTTCTTC.

The chain couples TRBV5-5 to TRBJ1-1; the match to TRBD1 covers 7 bases. The CDR3 is made up of 14 amino acids. Germline lookup yields CDR1 SGHKS and CDR2 YYEKEE (reference sequence). V dropped 4 bases and J dropped 8; count of bases not matched to a gene: 11. The CDR3, as DNA: TGTGCCAGCAGCAAGGGGGCGGGTCCTACGGAAGCTTTCTTT. It specifies CASSKGAGPTEAFF.

V is TRBV7-2 and J is TRBJ2-7; 11 nucleotides match TRBD2. Germline V gene lookup returns CDR1 SGHTA and CDR2 FQGNSA. With 6 bases clipped from V and 2 bases from J, the junction kept 6 bases outside the gene matches. CDR3 length: 15 residues. The CDR3 nucleotides read TGTGCCAGCAGTTTTAGCGGGGGGGGGACCTACGAGCAGTACTTC. Translated: CASSFSGGGTYEQYF.

This chain uses TRBV6-1 with TRBJ2-3; 8 bases map to TRBD2. V was clipped by 2 bases and J by 2 bases; unmatched bases: 9. Looked up from germline, CDR1 is MNHNS and CDR2 is SASEGT. The CDR3 spans 17 residues. CDR3 in amino acids: CASSEPGWTSLTDTQYF. For the CDR3, the DNA is TGTGCCAGCAGTGAACCGGGATGGACTAGCCTCACAGATACGCAGTATTTT.

This chain links TRBV11-2 with TRBJ2-3; D is possibly TRBD1 (5 bases). CDR1 is SGHAT, CDR2 FQNNGV, per germline. V was trimmed by 7 bases and J by 1 base, leaving 12 bases between them. CDR3 length: 14 residues. The CDR3 sequence is CASTQGWGTDTQYF. CDR3 in DNA: TGTGCCAGCACCCAGGGTTGGGGCACAGATACGCAGTATTTT.

The rearrangement joins TRBV19 to TRBJ1-1; TRBD1 aligns across 7 bases. Germline assignment: CDR1 LNHDA and CDR2 SQIVND (reference sequence). Trimming removed 2 bases from V and 7 bases from J; junction bases left unmatched: 4. The CDR3 length is 13 residues. This CDR3 reads CASSINRGSEAFF. For the CDR3, the DNA is TGTGCCAGTAGTATAAACAGGGGTAGTGAAGCTTTCTTT.

The CDR3 sequence: CASSLSYSSEDSPLHF. The CDR3 nucleotides read TGTGCCAGCAGTTTATCATATTCCAGTGAGGATTCACCCCTCCACTTT. The gene calls are TRBV27 and TRBJ1-6, with unresolved D. The germline V gene encodes CDR1 MNHEY and CDR2 SMNVEV (reference sequence). Deletions cut 0 bases from V and 8 bases from J, with 14 bases between. The CDR3 consists of 16 residues.

This sequence joins TRBV6-5 and TRBJ2-7; tentatively, D is TRBD1 (5 bases). Germline CDR1 and CDR2: MNHEY and SVGAGI. V was trimmed by 6 bases and J by 1 base, leaving 10 bases between them. This CDR3 region has 13 residues. The CDR3 bases are TGTGCCAGCAGCATGACAGAATCCTACGAGCAGTACTTC. Translated: CASSMTESYEQYF.

The J gene is TRBJ2-5, the V gene TRBV7-2; no firm D call. Per the germline V gene, CDR1 is SGHTA and CDR2 is FQGNSA. The CDR3 extends over 10 amino acids. V dropped 10 bases and J dropped 5 bases, with 8 bases sitting between them. The CDR3 loop is CAILRETQYF. CDR3 coding DNA: TGTGCCATCCTACGGGAGACCCAGTACTTC. Variable domain in full (rest from reference TRBV7-2 and TRBJ2-5): GAGVSQSPSNKVTEKGKDVELRCDPISGHTALYWYRQSLGQGLEFLIYFQGNSAPDKSGLPSDRFSAERTGGSVSTLTIQRTQQEDSAVYLCAILRETQYFGPGTRLLVL.

The rearrangement uses TRBV15 and TRBJ2-4; no definite D call. CDR3 length: 13 residues. Trimming took off 1 base at V and 5 bases at J, with 6 bases between the two ends. In germline, CDR1 is LNHNV, CDR2 YYDKDF (reference sequence). This CDR3 is CATSRAGENIQYF. Written as DNA, the CDR3 is TGTGCCACCAGCAGAGCTGGAGAAAACATTCAGTACTTC.

The gene calls are TRBV4-1 and TRBJ1-4; the D gene is possibly TRBD1 (5 bases). CDR3 size: 15 residues. Germline assignment: CDR1 MGHRA and CDR2 YSYEKL. Trimming shortened V by 0 bases and J by 7 bases, and 12 bases separated the two germline ends. CDR3 in amino acids: CASSQEGRGGEKLFF. CDR3 nucleotide sequence: TGCGCCAGCAGCCAAGAGGGGCGGGGGGGTGAAAAACTGTTTTTT.

The gene calls are TRBV27 and TRBJ1-2, with D possibly matching TRBD1 (6 bases). With 4 bases removed from V and 5 bases from J, the gap between germline ends came to 11 bases. The CDR3 extends over 13 amino acids. Germline V gives CDR1 MNHEY, CDR2 SMNVEV (reference sequence). The CDR3 sequence: CASSSGTPYGYTF. CDR3 nucleotides: TGTGCCAGCAGTTCCGGGACACCGTATGGCTACACCTTC.